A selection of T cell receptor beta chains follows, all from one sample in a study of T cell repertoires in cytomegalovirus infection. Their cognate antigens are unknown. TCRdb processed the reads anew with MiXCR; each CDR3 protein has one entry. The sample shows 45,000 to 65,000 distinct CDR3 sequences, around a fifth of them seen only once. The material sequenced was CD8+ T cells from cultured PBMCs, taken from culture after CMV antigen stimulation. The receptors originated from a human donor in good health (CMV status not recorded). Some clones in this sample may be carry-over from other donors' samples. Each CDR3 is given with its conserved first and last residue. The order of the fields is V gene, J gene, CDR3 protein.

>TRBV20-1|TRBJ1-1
CSAFDSSLLLTEAFF
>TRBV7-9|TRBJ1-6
CASSLSGTGSPLHF
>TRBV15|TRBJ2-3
CATSREDVDTQYF
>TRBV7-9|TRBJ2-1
CASSLGGGDRRTYNEQFF
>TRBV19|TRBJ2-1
CATKRPLAGGRNEQFF
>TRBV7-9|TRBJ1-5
CASSLNTGNEPQHF
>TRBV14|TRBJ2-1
CASSQDSGEQFF
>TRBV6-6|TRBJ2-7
CASSYSTGAPYEQYF
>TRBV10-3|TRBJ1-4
CAISESGGKLFF
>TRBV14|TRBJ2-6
CASSQFSSGANVLTF